Presented here are 15 T cell receptor beta chains from one specimen sequenced in a study of metastatic and nonmetastatic thyroid tumors. TCRdb ran MiXCR on the PCR reads. Seen here are approximately 74,000 clones, around 14% observed once, and the top ten hold under 8%. All patients reached thyroid surgery having received no treatment beforehand. The sample was blood. These receptors were obtained from a male donor with papillary thyroid cancer or a benign thyroid nodule (not recorded which). Some clones in this sample may be carry-over from other donors' samples.

This clone showed up many times. The V and J genes are TRBV6-2 or TRBV6-3 and TRBJ2-1; D gene uncertain. Trimming stripped 0 bases from V and 6 bases from J, with 9 bases between. CDR1 is MNHEY, CDR2 SVGEGT, per germline. The CDR3 totals 14 residues. The CDR3: CASSYSTLLNEQFF. In DNA, the CDR3 is TGTGCCAGCAGTTACTCGACTTTACTCAATGAGCAGTTCTTC.

This clone was recorded once. The chain joins TRBV11-2 to TRBJ2-5; 8 bases agree with TRBD2. V trimming: 5 bases; J trimming: 2 bases; junction bases outside the gene matches: 7. The CDR3 totals 15 residues. CDR1 and CDR2 from the germline V gene are SGHAT and FQNNGV. Written as DNA, the CDR3 is TGTGCCAGCAGCCCACCGGGGGGGTTACAAGAGACCCAGTACTTC. It is translated as CASSPPGGLQETQYF.

This clone was recorded many times. The chain combines TRBV20-1 with TRBJ2-1; 10 bases align to TRBD2. V lost 6 bases and J lost 2; bases outside the gene matches: 7. From germline, CDR1 is DFQATT and CDR2 SNEGSKA (reference sequence). The CDR3 runs 15 residues. The CDR3 loop reads CSAKLGTSAYNEQFF. CDR3 DNA: TGCAGTGCCAAACTGGGGACTAGCGCCTACAATGAGCAGTTCTTC.

The V call is TRBV4-1, the J call TRBJ1-1; D perhaps matches TRBD1 (5 bases). Germline V gives CDR1 MGHRA, CDR2 YSYEKL. The CDR3 is made up of 16 amino acids. V lost 2 bases and J lost 6, with 19 bases in between. The CDR3 here is CASSQCGAGVYAEAFF. Written as DNA, the CDR3 is TGCGCCAGCAGCCAATGTGGGGCCGGGGTTTATGCTGAAGCTTTCTTT.

This clone was observed many times. The V and J genes are TRBV5-5 and TRBJ2-7; a possible D gene is TRBD1 (6 bases). Trimming shortened V by 0 bases and J by 7 bases, and 11 bases separated the two germline ends. Germline loops: CDR1 SGHKS, CDR2 YYEKEE (reference sequence). CDR3 length equals 13 residues. The CDR3 DNA reads TGTGCCAGCAGCTTGGCCAGGGGCGTAGAGCAGTACGTC. Residues: CASSLARGVEQYV.

This clone was recorded many times. V and J are TRBV7-2 and TRBJ2-7; D is possibly TRBD1 (6 bases). Germline CDR1 SGHTA, CDR2 FQGNSA. The CDR3 has 13 amino acids. V was clipped by 6 bases and J by 5 bases, with 14 bases between them. The CDR3 spells CASSPPRGDEQYF. The DNA for the CDR3 is TGTGCCAGCAGTCCACCCAGGGGTGACGAGCAGTACTTC.

This clone was detected many times. The chain recombines TRBV6-1 with TRBJ2-2; D unclear. V dropped 5 bases and J dropped 4 bases, with 8 bases sitting between them. Germline V gene lookup returns CDR1 MNHNS and CDR2 SASEGT. The CDR3 runs to 13 residues. The CDR3 DNA reads as TGTGCCAGCAGTCACAAGACCACCGGGGAGCTGTTTTTT. Translated, it gives CASSHKTTGELFF.

This clone was counted many times. The chain carries TRBV12-3 or TRBV12-4 and TRBJ2-2; the match to TRBD2 covers 7 bases. The CDR3 length is 14 residues. The trim removed 2 bases at V and 6 bases at J, leaving 3 bases unmatched. This CDR3 is CASSLSLAAGELFF. The CDR3 DNA follows: TGTGCCAGCAGTTTATCGCTAGCGGCCGGGGAGCTGTTTTTT.

This clone was picked up many times. This chain links TRBV7-2 with TRBJ2-1; maybe TRBD2 (7 bases). Looked up from germline, CDR1 is SGHTA and CDR2 is FQGNSA. Trimming removed 5 bases from V and 4 bases from J, with 15 bases in between. CDR3 length equals 15 residues. DNA of the CDR3: TGTGCCAGCAGCCCAGGGGCGGGAGTGTACAATGAGCAGTTCTTC. Its translation is CASSPGAGVYNEQFF.

This clone was counted ten times or more. The chain recombines TRBV4-3 with TRBJ2-1, with D unresolved. Trimming left V 3 bases short and J 8 bases short, with 14 bases between. CDR3 length equals 14 residues. Germline V lookup: CDR1 LGHNA, CDR2 YSLEER. The CDR3: CASSQEPLGYEQFF. The CDR3 region has the DNA TGCGCCAGCAGCCAGGAGCCGCTAGGCTATGAGCAGTTCTTC.

This clone was counted ten times or more. The CDR3 nucleotides are TGTGCCAGCAACCTCGTACAGGGAGGTGATGGCTACACCTTC. Its protein is CASNLVQGGDGYTF. The J gene is TRBJ1-2, the V gene TRBV2, with D possibly being TRBD1 (6 bases). The germline gives CDR1 SNHLY, CDR2 FYNNEI. The CDR3 length is 14 residues. The V and J ends lost 7 bases and 6 bases respectively, with 18 bases between them.

This clone was counted at least ten times. This chain links TRBV19 with TRBJ2-3, with 8 positions matching TRBD2. The J segment lost 0 bases and the V segment lost 4 bases, leaving 3 bases of the junction unmatched. Germline V lookup: CDR1 LNHDA, CDR2 SQIVND (reference sequence). This CDR3 is 15 amino acids long. The CDR3 coding sequence is TGTGCCAGTAGTAAACCTAGCGGGAGCACAGATACGCAGTATTTT. This translates into CASSKPSGSTDTQYF.

This chain links TRBV3-1 with TRBJ1-1, with 9 bases lining up with TRBD1. This CDR3 contains 15 residues. The ends lost 3 bases at V and 2 bases at J; junction bases unmatched: 4. In germline, CDR1 is LGHDT, CDR2 YNNKEL (reference sequence). CDR3 nucleotide sequence: TGTGCCAGCAGCCACCTGACAGGGGGAAACACTGAAGCTTTCTTT. It is translated as CASSHLTGGNTEAFF.

This clone has a count of ten or more. The J gene is TRBJ2-1, the V gene TRBV10-1; TRBD2 aligns across 7 bases. Germline-derived CDR1 and CDR2 are WNHNN and SYGVQD (reference sequence). The CDR3 is 15 residues long. The junction had 8 bases not matched to a gene; V was cut back by 2 bases and J by 7 bases. The CDR3 region has the DNA TGCGCCAGCAGTGAGGGAGGGAGGGCCTGGAATGAGCAGTTCTTC. Translating gives CASSEGGRAWNEQFF.

Many counts were recorded for this clone. This rearrangement joins TRBV25-1 to TRBJ1-4, with D possibly being TRBD1 (6 bases). The germline V gene encodes CDR1 MGHDK and CDR2 SYGVNS. CDR3 length: 15 residues. With 1 base removed from V and 8 bases from J, the gap between germline ends came to 14 bases. The CDR3 DNA sequence: TGTGCCAGCAGTGAATCGCAGGGGATTGGGGAAAAACTGTTTTTT. Translating it yields CASSESQGIGEKLFF.